The 11 T cell receptor beta chains below all came from one sample that was sequenced in a study of T cell responses to AZD1222 COVID-19 vaccine (dated by TCRdb to 2020 to 2022). Per the publication, the time point label means: baseline before first vaccination. To prepare the library, the immunoSEQ multiplex PCR assay was applied. TCRdb took over this immuneACCESS table, retaining in-frame rearrangements with V and J assigned. Such tables are incomplete; in checked studies, under half of the missing clones stem from an unresolved V gene, and the remainder is unexplained. Counted in this sample were 150,000 or so clones; approximately 85% of them appeared once. The ten top clones hold around 8.6% of the sample. The starting material was peripheral blood, obtained on day 0 of AZD1222 vaccination. These receptors came from an adult in good health.

The chain recombines TRBV27 with TRBJ1-5; weak D call: TRBD1 (6 bases). Looked up from germline, CDR1 is MNHEY and CDR2 is SMNVEV (reference sequence). This CDR3 has 15 amino acids. Trimming left V 6 bases short and J 4 bases short, with 16 bases between. The CDR3 coding sequence is TGTGCCAGCAGGACAGGAATAGGGATTAATCAGCCCCAGCATTTT. Its protein product is CASRTGIGINQPQHF.

CDR3 DNA sequence: TGTGCCAGCAGTGAAACAGGGGACAGGAATGAGCAGTTCTTC. It is translated as CASSETGDRNEQFF. V and J are TRBV6-1 and TRBJ2-1; TRBD1 aligns across 8 bases. The CDR3 runs 14 residues. The V and J ends lost 2 bases and 7 bases, in that order; junction bases with no gene match: 4. CDR1 and CDR2 (germline): MNHNS, SASEGT.

The rearrangement links TRBV19 to TRBJ2-1; D tentatively fits TRBD1 or TRBD2 (5 bases each). The germline gives CDR1 LNHDA, CDR2 SQIVND (reference sequence). The CDR3 is made up of 13 amino acids. The CDR3 nucleotides read TGTGCTAGCGCCCTAGGGGCCTACAATGAGCAGTTCTTC. It is translated as CASALGAYNEQFF.

The genes are TRBV3-1 (or the pseudogene TRBV3-2) and TRBJ1-6; perhaps TRBD1 as D (5 bases). V lost 4 bases and J lost 14, with 24 bases in between. This CDR3 is 16 amino acids long. Germline V CDR1 and CDR2: LGHDT, YNNKEL (reference sequence). The CDR3 reads CASSPPPWRDGSTLHF. The CDR3 region has the DNA TGTGCCAGCAGCCCCCCACCTTGGAGGGACGGTTCGACCCTCCACTTT.

CDR3 region: CASRVQGTEAFF. CDR3 DNA: TGTGCCAGCCGCGTGCAGGGAACTGAAGCTTTCTTT. The chain combines TRBV19 with TRBJ1-1, with a weak D call TRBD1 (5 bases). Germline V CDR1 and CDR2: LNHDA, SQIVND (reference sequence). The CDR3 runs to 12 residues. The V and J ends lost 9 bases and 5 bases respectively, with 13 bases between them.

V usage is TRBV28 and J usage is TRBJ1-1; D unresolved. Per the germline V gene, CDR1 is MDHEN and CDR2 is SYDVKM. This CDR3 comprises 13 residues. The V and J ends lost 6 bases and 7 bases respectively, with 15 bases between them. The DNA for the CDR3 is TGTGCCAGCAGCCCTAACGGGTGGATTGAAGCTTTCTTT. This translates into CASSPNGWIEAFF.

This rearrangement joins TRBV18 to TRBJ1-1; D ambiguous. The germline CDR1 and CDR2 sequences are KGHSH and LQKENI. V dropped 2 bases and J dropped 6 bases, with 16 bases sitting between them. This CDR3 has 15 residues. The CDR3 coding sequence is TGTGCCAGCTCACCAGGGGAGGCGAGAGCCGCTGAAGCTTTCTTT. Amino acids: CASSPGEARAAEAFF.

This rearrangement joins TRBV5-4 to TRBJ2-3; TRBD2 agrees at 11 bases. The V gene's germline CDR1 is SGHNT and CDR2 YYREEE (reference sequence). The V and J ends lost 4 bases and 4 bases, in that order; junction bases with no gene match: 5. This CDR3 region has 15 residues. The CDR3 region is CASSSGLAGSDTQYF. The CDR3 DNA reads TGTGCCAGCAGCAGCGGACTAGCGGGCTCAGATACGCAGTATTTT.

V usage is TRBV11-3 and J usage is TRBJ1-1, with D unclear. CDR1 is SGHNT, CDR2 YENEEA, per germline. The V gene lost 5 bases and the J gene lost 4 bases, with 11 bases spanning the gap. The CDR3 length is 13 residues. In DNA, the CDR3 is TGTGCCAGCAGCACCGGGGAAAGCACTGAAGCTTTCTTT. It codes for CASSTGESTEAFF.

The CDR3 reads CAAQGADYGYTF. The DNA of the CDR3 is TGTGCCGCGCAGGGGGCGGACTATGGCTACACCTTC. The chain recombines TRBV10-3 with TRBJ1-2; 8 bases match TRBD1. The J segment lost 3 bases and the V segment lost 11 bases, leaving 5 bases of the junction unmatched. Looked up from germline, CDR1 is ENHRY and CDR2 is SYGVKD. This CDR3 has 12 amino acids.

Here the CDR3 reads CASSERASGLYNEQFF. CDR3 sequence (DNA): TGCGCCAGCAGTGAGAGGGCTAGCGGACTCTACAATGAGCAGTTCTTC. The chain couples TRBV10-1 to TRBJ2-1; 7 bases match TRBD2. Germline-derived CDR1 and CDR2 are WNHNN and SYGVQD (reference sequence). The J segment lost 3 bases and the V segment lost 2 bases, leaving 7 bases of the junction unmatched. The CDR3 is made up of 16 amino acids.